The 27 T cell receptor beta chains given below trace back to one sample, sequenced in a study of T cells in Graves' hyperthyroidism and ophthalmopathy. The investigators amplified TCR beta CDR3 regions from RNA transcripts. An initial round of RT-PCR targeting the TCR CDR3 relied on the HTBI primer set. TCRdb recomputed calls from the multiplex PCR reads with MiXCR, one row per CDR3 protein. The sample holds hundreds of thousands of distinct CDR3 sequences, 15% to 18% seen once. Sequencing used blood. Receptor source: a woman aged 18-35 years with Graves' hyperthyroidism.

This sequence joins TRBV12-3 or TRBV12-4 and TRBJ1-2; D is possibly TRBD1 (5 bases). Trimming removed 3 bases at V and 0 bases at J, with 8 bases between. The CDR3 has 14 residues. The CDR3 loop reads CASSFGGTNYGYTF. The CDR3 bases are TGTGCCAGCAGTTTCGGGGGGACTAACTATGGCTACACCTTC.

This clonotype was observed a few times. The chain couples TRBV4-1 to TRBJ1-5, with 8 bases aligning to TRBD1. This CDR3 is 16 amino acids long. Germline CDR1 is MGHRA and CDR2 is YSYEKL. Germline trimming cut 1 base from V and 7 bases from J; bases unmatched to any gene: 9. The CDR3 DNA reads TGCGCCAGCAGCCAAGTGAAGGGACAGGTAGGACAGCCCCAGCATTTT. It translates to CASSQVKGQVGQPQHF.

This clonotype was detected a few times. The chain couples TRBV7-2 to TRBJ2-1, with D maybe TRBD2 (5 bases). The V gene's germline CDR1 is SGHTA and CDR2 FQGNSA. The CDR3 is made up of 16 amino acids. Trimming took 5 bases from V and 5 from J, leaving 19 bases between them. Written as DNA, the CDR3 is TGTGCCAGCAGCCTCTTCGGAGGCGCGGCACACAATGAGCAGTTCTTC. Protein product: CASSLFGGAAHNEQFF.

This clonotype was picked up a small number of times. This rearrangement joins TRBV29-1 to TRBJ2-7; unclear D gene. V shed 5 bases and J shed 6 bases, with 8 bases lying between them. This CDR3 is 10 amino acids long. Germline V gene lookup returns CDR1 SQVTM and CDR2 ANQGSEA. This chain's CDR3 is CSVRDIEQYF. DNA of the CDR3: TGCAGCGTTAGGGATATCGAGCAGTACTTC.

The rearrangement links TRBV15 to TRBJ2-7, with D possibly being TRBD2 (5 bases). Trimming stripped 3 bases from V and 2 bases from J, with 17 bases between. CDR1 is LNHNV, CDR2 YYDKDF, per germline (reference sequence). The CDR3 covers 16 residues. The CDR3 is CATSSREGLGPYEQYF. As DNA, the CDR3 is TGTGCCACCAGCAGCAGAGAGGGCCTAGGTCCCTACGAGCAGTACTTC.

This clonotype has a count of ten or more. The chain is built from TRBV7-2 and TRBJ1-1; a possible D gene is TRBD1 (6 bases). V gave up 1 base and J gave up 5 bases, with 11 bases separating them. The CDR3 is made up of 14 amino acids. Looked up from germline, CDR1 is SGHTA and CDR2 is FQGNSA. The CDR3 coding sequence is TGTGCCAGCAGCTTAGGAGGGGGATTGACTGAAGCTTTCTTT. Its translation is CASSLGGGLTEAFF.

CDR3 region: CASSLEAVQVGNQYF. CDR3 bases: TGTGCCAGCAGTTTAGAGGCGGTTCAAGTGGGGAATCAGTACTTC. This sequence joins TRBV12-3 or TRBV12-4 and TRBJ2-4; D is uncertain. CDR3 length equals 15 residues. Trimming took off 1 base at V and 12 bases at J, with 19 bases between the two ends.

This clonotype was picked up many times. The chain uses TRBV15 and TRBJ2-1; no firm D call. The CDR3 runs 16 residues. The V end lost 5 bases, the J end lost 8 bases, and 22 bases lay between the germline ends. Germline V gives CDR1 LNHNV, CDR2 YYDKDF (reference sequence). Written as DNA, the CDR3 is TGTGCCACCAGCTCCCCTTCCCGCCCTCCTGGAGATGAGCAGTTCTTC. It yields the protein CATSSPSRPPGDEQFF. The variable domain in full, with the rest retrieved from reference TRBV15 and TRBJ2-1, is DAMVIQNPRYQVTQFGKPVTLSCSQTLNHNVMYWYQQKSSQAPKLLFHYYDKDFNNEADTPDNFQSRRPNTSFCFLDIRSPGLGDTAMYLCATSSPSRPPGDEQFFGPGTRLTVL.

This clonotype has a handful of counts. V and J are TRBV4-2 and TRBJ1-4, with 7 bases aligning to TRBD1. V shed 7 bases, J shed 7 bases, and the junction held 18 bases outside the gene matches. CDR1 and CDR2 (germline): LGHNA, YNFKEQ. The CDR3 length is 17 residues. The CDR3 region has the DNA TGTGCCAGCACCCTCCGGACAGGATACCCGGAGGGTGAAAAACTGTTTTTT. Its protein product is CASTLRTGYPEGEKLFF.

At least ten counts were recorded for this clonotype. The DNA for the CDR3 is TGTGCCAGCAGCCTAAACAGGGTTGCTCACACTGAAGCTTTCTTT. Its translation is CASSLNRVAHTEAFF. This rearrangement joins TRBV7-2 to TRBJ1-1; tentatively, D is TRBD1 (6 bases). The CDR3 sequence is 15 residues long. Trimming took off 5 bases at V and 3 bases at J, with 16 bases between the two ends. CDR1 and CDR2 from the germline V gene are SGHTA and FQGNSA.

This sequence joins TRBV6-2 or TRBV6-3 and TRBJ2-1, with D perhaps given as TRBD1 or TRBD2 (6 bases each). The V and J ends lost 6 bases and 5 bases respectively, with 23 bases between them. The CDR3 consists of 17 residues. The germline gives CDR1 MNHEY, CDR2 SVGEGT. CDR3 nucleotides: TGTGCCAGCAGCCCGCGGAGGGGGTCGGGTTTGGACAATGAGCAGTTCTTC. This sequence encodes CASSPRRGSGLDNEQFF.

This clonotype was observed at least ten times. As DNA, the CDR3 is TGCGCCAGCAGCCAATTGAAGGGGTACAATGAGCAGTTCTTC. Its protein product is CASSQLKGYNEQFF. The chain has TRBV4-1 and TRBJ2-1, with a possible D match to TRBD1 (5 bases). The germline gives CDR1 MGHRA, CDR2 YSYEKL. Trimming stripped 2 bases from V and 4 bases from J, with 9 bases between. CDR3 size: 14 residues.

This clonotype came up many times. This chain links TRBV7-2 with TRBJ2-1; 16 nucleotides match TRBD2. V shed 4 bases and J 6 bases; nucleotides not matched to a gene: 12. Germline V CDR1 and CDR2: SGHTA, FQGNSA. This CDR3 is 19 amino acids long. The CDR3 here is CASSSPGLAGGAQSNEQFF. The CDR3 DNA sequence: TGTGCCAGCAGCTCACCGGGACTAGCGGGGGGGGCTCAAAGCAATGAGCAGTTCTTC. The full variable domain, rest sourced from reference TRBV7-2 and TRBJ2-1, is GAGVSQSPSNKVTEKGKDVELRCDPISGHTALYWYRQSLGQGLEFLIYFQGNSAPDKSGLPSDRFSAERTGGSVSTLTIQRTQQEDSAVYLCASSSPGLAGGAQSNEQFFGPGTRLTVL.

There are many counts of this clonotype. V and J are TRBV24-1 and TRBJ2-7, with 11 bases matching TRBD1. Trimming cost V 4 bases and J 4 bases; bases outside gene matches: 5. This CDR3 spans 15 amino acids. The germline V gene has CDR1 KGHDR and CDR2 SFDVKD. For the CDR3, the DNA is TGTGCCACCAGTGAGGCCCGGGACAGGGGGTACGAGCAGTACTTC. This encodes CATSEARDRGYEQYF.

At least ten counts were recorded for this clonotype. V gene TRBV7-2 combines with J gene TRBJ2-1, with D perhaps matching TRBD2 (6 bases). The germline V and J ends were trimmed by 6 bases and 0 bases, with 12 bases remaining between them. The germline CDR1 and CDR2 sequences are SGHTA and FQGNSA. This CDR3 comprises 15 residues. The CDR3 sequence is CASRPLASSYNEQFF. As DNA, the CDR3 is TGTGCCAGCAGACCTCTAGCGTCCTCCTACAATGAGCAGTTCTTC.

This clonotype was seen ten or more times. CDR3: CASSQDSGFNNQPQHF. CDR3 DNA: TGCGCCAGCAGCCAAGATTCTGGGTTTAACAATCAGCCCCAGCATTTT. The chain couples TRBV4-1 to TRBJ1-5; D is unclear. Trimming removed 0 bases at V and 3 bases at J, with 12 bases between. The CDR3 length is 16 residues. Germline V gene sequence: CDR1 MGHRA, CDR2 YSYEKL.

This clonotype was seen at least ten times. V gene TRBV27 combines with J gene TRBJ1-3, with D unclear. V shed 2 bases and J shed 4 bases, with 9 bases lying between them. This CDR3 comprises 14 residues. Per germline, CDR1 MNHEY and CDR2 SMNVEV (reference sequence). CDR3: CASSLLASGNTIYF. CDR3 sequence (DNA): TGTGCCAGCAGTTTACTTGCCTCGGGAAACACCATATATTTT.

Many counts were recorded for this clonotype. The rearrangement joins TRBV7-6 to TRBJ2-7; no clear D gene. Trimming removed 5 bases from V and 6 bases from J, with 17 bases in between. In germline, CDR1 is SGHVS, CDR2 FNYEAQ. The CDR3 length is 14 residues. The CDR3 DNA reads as TGTGCCAGCAGCCCACGGCCGGCAGCAACCGAGCAGTACTTC. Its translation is CASSPRPAATEQYF.

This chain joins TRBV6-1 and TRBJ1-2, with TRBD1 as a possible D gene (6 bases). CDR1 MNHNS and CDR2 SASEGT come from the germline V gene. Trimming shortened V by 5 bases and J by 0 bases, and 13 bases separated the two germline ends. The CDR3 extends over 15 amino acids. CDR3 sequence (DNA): TGTGCCAGCAGTCCACTTGGACAGTCTAACTATGGCTACACCTTC. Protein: CASSPLGQSNYGYTF.

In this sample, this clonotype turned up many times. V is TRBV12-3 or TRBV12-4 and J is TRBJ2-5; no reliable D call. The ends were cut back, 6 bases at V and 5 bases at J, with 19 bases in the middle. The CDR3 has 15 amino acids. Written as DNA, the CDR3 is TGTGCCAGCAGCTCCTTTGGACCGGCTGAGGAGACCCAGTACTTC. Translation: CASSSFGPAEETQYF.

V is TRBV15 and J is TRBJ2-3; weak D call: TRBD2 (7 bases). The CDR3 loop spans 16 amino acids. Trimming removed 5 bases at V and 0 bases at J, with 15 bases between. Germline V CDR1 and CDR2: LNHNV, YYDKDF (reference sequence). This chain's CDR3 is CATSLGGGPSTDTQYF. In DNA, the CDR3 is TGTGCCACCAGCCTGGGCGGGGGCCCTAGCACAGATACGCAGTATTTT. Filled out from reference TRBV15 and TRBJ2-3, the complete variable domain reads DAMVIQNPRYQVTQFGKPVTLSCSQTLNHNVMYWYQQKSSQAPKLLFHYYDKDFNNEADTPDNFQSRRPNTSFCFLDIRSPGLGDTAMYLCATSLGGGPSTDTQYFGPGTRLTVL.

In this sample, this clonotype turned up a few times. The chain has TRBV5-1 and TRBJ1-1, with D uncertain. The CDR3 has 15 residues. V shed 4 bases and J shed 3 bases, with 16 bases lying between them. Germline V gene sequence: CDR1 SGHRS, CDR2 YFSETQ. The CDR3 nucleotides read TGCGCCAGCAGCCCGACATCTCATACCGACACTGAAGCTTTCTTT. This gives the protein CASSPTSHTDTEAFF.

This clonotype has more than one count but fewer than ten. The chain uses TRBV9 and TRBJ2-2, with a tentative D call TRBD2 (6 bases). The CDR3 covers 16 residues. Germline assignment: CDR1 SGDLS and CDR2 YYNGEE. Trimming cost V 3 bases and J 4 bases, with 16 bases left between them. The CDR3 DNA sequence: TGTGCCAGCAGCGACACCGGGACGGGACTCACCGGGGAGCTGTTTTTT. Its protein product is CASSDTGTGLTGELFF.

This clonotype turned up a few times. CDR3 DNA: TGTGCCATCAGTGAGTCGGCGGATACCTCCTACGAGCAGTACTTC. Protein product: CAISESADTSYEQYF. This chain links TRBV10-3 with TRBJ2-7; D not resolved. The CDR3 is 15 residues long. V was clipped by 0 bases and J by 0 bases, with 9 bases between them. Germline V gene data show CDR1 as ENHRY and CDR2 as SYGVKD.

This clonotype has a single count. CDR3 in amino acids: CASSNLPSTDTQYF. CDR3 bases: TGTGCCAGCAGTAACTTACCAAGCACAGATACGCAGTATTTT. This chain uses TRBV25-1 with TRBJ2-3; D call uncertain. CDR1 and CDR2 (germline): MGHDK, SYGVNS. V dropped 5 bases and J dropped 0 bases, with 9 bases sitting between them. The CDR3 runs 14 residues.

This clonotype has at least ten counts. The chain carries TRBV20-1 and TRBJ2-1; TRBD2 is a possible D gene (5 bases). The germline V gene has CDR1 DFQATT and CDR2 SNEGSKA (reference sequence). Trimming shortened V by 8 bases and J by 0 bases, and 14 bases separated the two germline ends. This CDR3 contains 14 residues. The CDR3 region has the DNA TGCAGTTCAGAGGGTCTCCACTCCTACAATGAGCAGTTCTTC. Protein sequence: CSSEGLHSYNEQFF.

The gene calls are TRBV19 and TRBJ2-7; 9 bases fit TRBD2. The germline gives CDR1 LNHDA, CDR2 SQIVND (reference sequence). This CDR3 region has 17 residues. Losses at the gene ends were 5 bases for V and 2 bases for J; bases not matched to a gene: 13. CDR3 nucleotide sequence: TGTGCCAGTAGTCCGTGGAGGGGCGAGCGGGGGGCCTACGAGCAGTACTTC. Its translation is CASSPWRGERGAYEQYF.